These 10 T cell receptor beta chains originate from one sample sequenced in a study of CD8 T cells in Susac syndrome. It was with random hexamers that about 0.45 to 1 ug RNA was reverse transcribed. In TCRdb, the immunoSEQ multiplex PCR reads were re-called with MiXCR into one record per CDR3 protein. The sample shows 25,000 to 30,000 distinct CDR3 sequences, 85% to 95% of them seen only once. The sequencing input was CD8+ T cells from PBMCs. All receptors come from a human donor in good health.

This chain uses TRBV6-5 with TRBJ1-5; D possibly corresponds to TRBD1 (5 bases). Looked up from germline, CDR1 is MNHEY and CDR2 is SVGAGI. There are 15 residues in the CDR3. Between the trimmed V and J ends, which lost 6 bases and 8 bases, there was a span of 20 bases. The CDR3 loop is CASRVNSGHKEPQHF. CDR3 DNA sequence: TGTGCCAGCAGGGTTAACAGCGGACATAAAGAGCCCCAGCATTTT.

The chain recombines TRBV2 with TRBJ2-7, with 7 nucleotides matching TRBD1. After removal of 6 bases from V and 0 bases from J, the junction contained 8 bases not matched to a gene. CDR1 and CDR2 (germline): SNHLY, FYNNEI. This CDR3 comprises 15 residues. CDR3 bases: TGTGCCAGCAGCCTACAGGGACAGAGCTCCTACGAGCAGTACTTC. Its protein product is CASSLQGQSSYEQYF.

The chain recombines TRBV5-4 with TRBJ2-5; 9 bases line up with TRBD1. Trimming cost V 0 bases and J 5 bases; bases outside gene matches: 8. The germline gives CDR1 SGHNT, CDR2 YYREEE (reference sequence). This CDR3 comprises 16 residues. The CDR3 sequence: CASSLGQGEIVETQYF. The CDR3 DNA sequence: TGTGCCAGCAGCTTGGGACAGGGGGAGATTGTGGAGACCCAGTACTTC.

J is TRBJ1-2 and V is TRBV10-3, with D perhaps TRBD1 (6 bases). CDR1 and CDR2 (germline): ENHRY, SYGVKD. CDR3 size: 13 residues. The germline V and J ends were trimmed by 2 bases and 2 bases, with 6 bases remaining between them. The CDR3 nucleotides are TGTGCCATCAGTGAGACAGGGAACTATGGCTACACCTTC. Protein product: CAISETGNYGYTF.

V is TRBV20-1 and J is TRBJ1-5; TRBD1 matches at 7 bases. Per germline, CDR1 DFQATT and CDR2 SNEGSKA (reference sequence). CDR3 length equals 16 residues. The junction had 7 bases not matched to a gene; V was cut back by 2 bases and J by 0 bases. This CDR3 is CSARSQGIYSNQPQHF. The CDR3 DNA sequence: TGCAGTGCTAGATCACAGGGGATCTATAGCAATCAGCCCCAGCATTTT.

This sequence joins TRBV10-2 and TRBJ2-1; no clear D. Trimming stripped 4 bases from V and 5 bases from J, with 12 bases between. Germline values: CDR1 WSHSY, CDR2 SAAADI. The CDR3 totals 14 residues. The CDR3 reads CASSVAQVDNEQFF. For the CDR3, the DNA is TGCGCCAGCAGTGTTGCGCAGGTCGACAATGAGCAGTTCTTC.

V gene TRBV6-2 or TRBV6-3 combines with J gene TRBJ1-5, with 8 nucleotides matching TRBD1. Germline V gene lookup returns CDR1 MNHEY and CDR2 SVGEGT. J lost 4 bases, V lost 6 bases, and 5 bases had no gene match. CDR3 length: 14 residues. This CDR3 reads CASRFGQGNQPQHF. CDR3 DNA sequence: TGTGCCAGCAGGTTTGGACAGGGAAATCAGCCCCAGCATTTT.

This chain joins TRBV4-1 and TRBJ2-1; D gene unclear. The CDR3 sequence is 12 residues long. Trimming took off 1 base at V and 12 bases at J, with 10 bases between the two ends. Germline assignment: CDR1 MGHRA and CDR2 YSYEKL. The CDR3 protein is CASSQGPVGQFF. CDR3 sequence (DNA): TGCGCCAGCAGCCAAGGCCCCGTTGGGCAGTTCTTC.

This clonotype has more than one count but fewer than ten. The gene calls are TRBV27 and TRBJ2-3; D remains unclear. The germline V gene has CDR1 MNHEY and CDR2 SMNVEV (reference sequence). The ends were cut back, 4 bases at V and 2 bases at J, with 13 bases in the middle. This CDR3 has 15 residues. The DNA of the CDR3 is TGTGCCAGCAGTTCTTTAGCAATCACCACAGATACGCAGTATTTT. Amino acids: CASSSLAITTDTQYF.

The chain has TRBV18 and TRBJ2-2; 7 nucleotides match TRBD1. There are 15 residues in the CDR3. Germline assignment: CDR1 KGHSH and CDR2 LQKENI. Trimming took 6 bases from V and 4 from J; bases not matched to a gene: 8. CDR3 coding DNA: TGTGCCAGCTCGCCTACGACAGGGCGCACCGGGGAGCTGTTTTTT. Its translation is CASSPTTGRTGELFF.